This T cell receptor (beta chain) was obtained from a study of CXCR3-negative and CXCR3-positive naive CD8 T cells. Triplicate roughly 300,000-cell sorts were made of each CD8+ T cell subset. Cells that were CD45RO-CCR7+CD27+CD95- constituted naive CD8+ T cells. 5' RACE that incorporated UMI labels was used to prepare the TRB cDNA libraries. TCRdb re-called the 5' RACE reads; every CDR3 protein appears as one record, without DNA. This sample's clone table lists some 150,000 distinct CDR3 sequences. Study conclusions and caveats: CXCR3-positive naive cells carried more hydrophobic TRB CDR3s than CXCR3-negative ones. With CXCR3 expression partially decreased after cryopreservation, most assays relied on fresh PBMCs. Naive subsets displayed similar surface CD5, and TCR strength was inferred from TRB CDR3 properties.

Comment on this clonotype: Its antigen is still unknown.

This TCR was recovered from a human donor in good health. Some clones in this sample may be carry-over from other donors' samples. Material: naive CXCR3+ CD8+ T cells from blood. Subset meaning: CD45RO-CCR7+CD27+CD95- naive CD8+ T cells expressing CXCR3 (TNR3+).

CDR3 sequence reads: CSARDGAVSSYEQYF. The chain combines TRBV20-1 with TRBJ2-7. Germline CDR1 DFQATT, CDR2 SNEGSKA (reference sequence). The CDR3 sequence is 15 residues long.